This passage covers 16 T cell receptor beta chains from one sample sequenced in a study of cytotoxic CD8 clonotypes in ibrutinib-treated CLL. Method: immunoSEQ multiplex PCR; TCRdb's copy keeps in-frame clones and lacks some. The sample includes approximately 40,000 clones, around 70% of them seen just once. Here the sequenced sample was PBMCs, taken at disease progression, from a patient treated with ibrutinib. All receptors derive from a human donor with chronic lymphocytic leukemia.

The chain employs TRBV2 and TRBJ1-2; no clear D. Looked up from germline, CDR1 is SNHLY and CDR2 is FYNNEI. The ends were cut back, 8 bases at V and 1 base at J, with 11 bases in the middle. CDR3 length: 13 amino acids. This CDR3 is CASGSDLNYGYTF. For the CDR3, the DNA is TGTGCCAGCGGTAGCGATCTTAACTATGGCTACACCTTC.

The V and J genes are TRBV6-6 and TRBJ2-7, with D possibly TRBD2 on 6 matching bases. CDR1 is MNHNY and CDR2 is SVGAGI in the germline V gene (reference sequence). V was cut by 2 bases and J by 2 bases, with 7 bases left in between. The CDR3 consists of 13 residues. CDR3 loop: CASSYAGTYEQYF. DNA of the CDR3: TGTGCCAGCAGTTACGCGGGGACCTACGAGCAGTACTTC.

The rearrangement links TRBV30 to TRBJ1-6; tentative D call: TRBD1 (5 bases). The length of the CDR3 is 14 residues. The germline V gene has CDR1 GTSNPN and CDR2 SVGIG (reference sequence). Trimming cost V 3 bases and J 8 bases, with 14 bases left between them. The CDR3: CAWRHRDSDSPLHF. CDR3 in DNA: TGTGCCTGGAGACACCGGGACTCGGATTCACCCCTCCACTTT.

This clone was found once. The chain couples TRBV19 to TRBJ2-7, with 9 bases matching TRBD1. The germline V gene has CDR1 LNHDA and CDR2 SQIVND (reference sequence). Trimming took 2 bases from V and 3 from J; bases not matched to a gene: 8. This CDR3 has 16 residues. CDR3 loop: CASSITWTGDFYEQYF. The DNA for the CDR3 is TGTGCCAGTAGTATAACTTGGACAGGGGATTTCTACGAGCAGTACTTC.

There are a few counts of this clone. The DNA of the CDR3 is TGTGCCAGCACCACGAAGGGGGACACTGAAGCTTTCTTT. Translated: CASTTKGDTEAFF. V and J are TRBV28 and TRBJ1-1; a weak D match, TRBD1 (6 bases). CDR1 and CDR2 from the germline V gene are MDHEN and SYDVKM. Trimming left V 7 bases short and J 3 bases short, with 12 bases between. This CDR3 spans 13 amino acids.

V usage is TRBV6-5 and J usage is TRBJ2-1; perhaps TRBD1 as D (5 bases). The V gene's germline CDR1 is MNHEY and CDR2 SVGAGI. The CDR3 totals 15 residues. Deletions cut 7 bases from V and 0 bases from J, with 13 bases between. This chain's CDR3 is CASTPTESSYNEQFF. CDR3 coding DNA: TGTGCCAGCACCCCGACAGAGAGCTCCTACAATGAGCAGTTCTTC.

J is TRBJ2-1 and V is TRBV4-2; D may be TRBD2 (6 bases). The germline V gene has CDR1 LGHNA and CDR2 YNFKEQ. The germline V and J ends were trimmed by 3 bases and 2 bases, with 14 bases remaining between them. The CDR3 runs 16 residues. CDR3 bases: TGTGCCAGCAGCCAGTCCGGGACTGAGACCTACAATGAGCAGTTCTTC. It is translated as CASSQSGTETYNEQFF.

This clone was detected a few times. V and J are TRBV27 and TRBJ1-5; no reliable D call. Germline assignment: CDR1 MNHEY and CDR2 SMNVEV (reference sequence). The CDR3 loop spans 12 amino acids. V was shortened by 4 bases and J by 2 bases, with 3 bases between the two germline ends. CDR3 nucleotide sequence: TGTGCCAGCAGTTCGCGCAATCAGCCCCAGCATTTT. As protein: CASSSRNQPQHF.

V usage is TRBV6-1 and J usage is TRBJ1-5, with D maybe TRBD1 (6 bases). The germline V and J ends were trimmed by 3 bases and 1 base, with 13 bases remaining between them. This CDR3 is 16 amino acids long. Germline CDR1 reads MNHNS; CDR2 reads SASEGT. CDR3: CASSDRVGGSNQPQHF. The DNA of the CDR3 is TGTGCCAGCAGTGACCGCGTTGGGGGCAGCAATCAGCCCCAGCATTTT.

About this clone: At one end, the junction sequence differs from germline, possibly due to a read error. This chain connects TRBV28 to TRBJ2-3; unclear D gene. CDR3 length equals 10 residues. CDR1 is MDHEN and CDR2 is SYDVKM in the germline V gene. CDR3 region: CRSGTDTQYF. The CDR3 DNA reads TGCCGGAGTGGCACAGATACGCAGTATTTT.

This chain uses TRBV28 with TRBJ2-7; D gene unclear. V lost 3 bases and J lost 2, with 11 bases in between. CDR3 length equals 14 residues. The V gene's germline CDR1 is MDHEN and CDR2 SYDVKM. CDR3 nucleotides: TGTGCCAGCAGTTTGGGTCTAATTACCTACGAGCAGTACTTC. Translation gives CASSLGLITYEQYF.

The rearrangement joins TRBV5-1 to TRBJ1-3; 11 nucleotides align to TRBD1. Germline CDR1 SGHRS, CDR2 YFSETQ. Trimming removed 4 bases from V and 4 bases from J; junction bases left unmatched: 7. The CDR3 length is 16 residues. The CDR3 coding sequence is TGCGCCAGCAGCGCCGGACAGGGGGCCAGGGGAAACACCATATATTTT. It specifies CASSAGQGARGNTIYF.

The chain employs TRBV6-1 and TRBJ2-6; D call uncertain. Germline V gene data show CDR1 as MNHNS and CDR2 as SASEGT. Trimming took 3 bases from V and 0 from J, leaving 3 bases between them. CDR3 length: 14 amino acids. The DNA for the CDR3 is TGTGCCAGCAGTGAGGGCTCTGGGGCCAACGTCCTGACTTTC. It yields the protein CASSEGSGANVLTF.

J is TRBJ2-1 and V is TRBV13; weak D call: TRBD2 (6 bases). Trimming shortened V by 0 bases and J by 5 bases, and 14 bases separated the two germline ends. Germline assignment: CDR1 PRHDT and CDR2 FYEKMQ (reference sequence). The CDR3 runs to 16 residues. The CDR3 is CASSLGAWTTDNEQFF. DNA of the CDR3: TGTGCCAGCAGCTTAGGCGCCTGGACTACCGACAATGAGCAGTTCTTC.

This clone ranks as medium-sized (0.01 to 0.1%). This sample includes further DNA sequences coding for the same CDR3. The V and J genes are TRBV16 and TRBJ2-5; D may be TRBD1 or TRBD2 (5 bases each). The V end lost 4 bases, the J end lost 4 bases, and 16 bases lay between the germline ends. The CDR3 is 15 residues long. In germline, CDR1 is KGHSY, CDR2 FQNENV. The CDR3 DNA follows: TGTGCCAGCAGCCCCCTGGGACGGTCGACAGAGACCCAGTACTTC. As protein: CASSPLGRSTETQYF.

The genes are TRBV28 and TRBJ1-1; D uncertain. This CDR3 contains 14 residues. The germline gives CDR1 MDHEN, CDR2 SYDVKM. V was shortened by 6 bases and J by 7 bases, with 18 bases between the two germline ends. In nucleotides, the CDR3 is TGTGCCAGCAGCCCCCGGATAGGGAGAGGTGAAGCTTTCTTT. Protein product: CASSPRIGRGEAFF.